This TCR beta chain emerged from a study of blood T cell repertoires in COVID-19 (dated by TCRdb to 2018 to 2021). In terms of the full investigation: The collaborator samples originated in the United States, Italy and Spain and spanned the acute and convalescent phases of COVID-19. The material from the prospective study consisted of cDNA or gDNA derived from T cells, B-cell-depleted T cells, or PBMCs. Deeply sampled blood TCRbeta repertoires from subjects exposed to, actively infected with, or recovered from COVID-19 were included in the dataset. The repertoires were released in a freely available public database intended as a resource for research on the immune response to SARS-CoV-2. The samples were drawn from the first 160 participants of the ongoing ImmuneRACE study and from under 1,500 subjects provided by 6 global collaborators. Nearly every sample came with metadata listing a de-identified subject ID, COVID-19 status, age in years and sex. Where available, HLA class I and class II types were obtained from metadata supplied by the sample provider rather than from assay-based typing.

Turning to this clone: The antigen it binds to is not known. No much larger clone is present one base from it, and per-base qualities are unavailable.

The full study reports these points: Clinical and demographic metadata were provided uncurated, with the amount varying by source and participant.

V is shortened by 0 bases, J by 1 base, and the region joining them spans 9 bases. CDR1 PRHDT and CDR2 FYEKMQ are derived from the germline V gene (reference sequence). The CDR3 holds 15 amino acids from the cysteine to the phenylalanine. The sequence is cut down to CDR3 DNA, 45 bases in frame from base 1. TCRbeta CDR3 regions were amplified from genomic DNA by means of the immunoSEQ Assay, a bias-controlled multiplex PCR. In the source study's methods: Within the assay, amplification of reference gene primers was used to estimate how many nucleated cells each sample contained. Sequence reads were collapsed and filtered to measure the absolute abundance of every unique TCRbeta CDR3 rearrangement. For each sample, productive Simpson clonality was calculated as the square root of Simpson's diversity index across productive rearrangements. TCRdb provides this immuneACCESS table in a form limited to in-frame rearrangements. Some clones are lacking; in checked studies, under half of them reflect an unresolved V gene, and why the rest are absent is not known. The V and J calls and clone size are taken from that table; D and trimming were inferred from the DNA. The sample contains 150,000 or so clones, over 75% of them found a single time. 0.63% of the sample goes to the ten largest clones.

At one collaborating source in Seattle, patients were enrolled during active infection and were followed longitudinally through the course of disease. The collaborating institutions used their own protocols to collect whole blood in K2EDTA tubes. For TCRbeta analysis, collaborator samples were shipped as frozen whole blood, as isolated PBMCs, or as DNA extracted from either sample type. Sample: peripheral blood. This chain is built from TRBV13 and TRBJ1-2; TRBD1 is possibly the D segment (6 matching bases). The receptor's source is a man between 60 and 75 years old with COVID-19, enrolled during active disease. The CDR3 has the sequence CASSLGGAGNYGYTF. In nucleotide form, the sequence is TGTGCCAGCAGCTTAGGGGGGGCTGGTAACTATGGCTACACCTTC.